The subject of this entry is one TCR beta chain. What it binds is unknown. The primer mix had 60 Vbeta and 13 Jbeta primers. Assay: immunoSEQ multiplex PCR; the TCRdb copy retains only in-frame clones and omits some. Seen here are about 140,000 clones, around 80% observed once, and the top ten hold around 4.4%. The data derive from a study of cytomegalovirus exposure and HLA in healthy donors. Study conclusions and caveats: Most of the TCR beta V segments (in an earlier analysis) were productive either about 87% or about 30% of the time. Most likely, a cluster of highly shared sequence variants arose as a sequencing artifact. Indistinguishable V segments, including TRBV6-2 and TRBV6-3, were excluded. Reported results showed that the classifier diagnosed cytomegalovirus status with high specificity and sensitivity.

Germline loops: CDR1 SGHKS, CDR2 YYEKEE (reference sequence). The CDR3 length is 14 residues. V lost 4 bases, J lost 1 base, and 4 bases stayed unmatched. The specimen was PBMCs. The sequence derives from a man in his forties in good health and CMV-seronegative. The chain has TRBV5-5 and TRBJ1-1, with 7 positions matching TRBD1. This CDR3 is CASSKGQQNTEAFF. For the CDR3, the DNA is TGTGCCAGCAGCAAGGGACAGCAGAACACTGAAGCTTTCTTT.